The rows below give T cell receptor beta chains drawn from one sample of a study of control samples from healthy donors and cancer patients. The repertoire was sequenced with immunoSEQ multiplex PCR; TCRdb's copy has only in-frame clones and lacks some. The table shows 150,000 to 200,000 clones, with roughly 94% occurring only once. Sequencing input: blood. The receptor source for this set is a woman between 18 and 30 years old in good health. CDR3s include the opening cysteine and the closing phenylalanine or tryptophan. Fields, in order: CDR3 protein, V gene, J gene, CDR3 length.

CATSEPTSGSGETQYF,TRBV24-1,TRBJ2-5,16
CASSLTSRDTQYF,TRBV7-3,TRBJ2-3,13
CASSSPDRGTYEQYF,TRBV5-6,TRBJ2-7,15
CASSLEGGTWTGELFF,TRBV5-1,TRBJ2-2,16
CASSYPSEGGPTEQYF,TRBV6-2/TRBV6-3,TRBJ2-7,16
CASSLDPASLRRNTIYF,TRBV7-2,TRBJ1-3,17
CSATSTDTQYF,TRBV20-1,TRBJ2-3,11
CATSRSPPSGFKGDTQYF,TRBV15,TRBJ2-3,18
CASSIPQGFYGYTF,TRBV19,TRBJ1-2,14
CASSEARYEQYF,TRBV2,TRBJ2-7,12
CASPRRPYTF,TRBV28,TRBJ1-2,10
CASSPEQGAREKLFF,TRBV3-1/TRBV3-2,TRBJ1-4,15
CASSLDRESTEAFF,TRBV11-2,TRBJ1-1,14
CASSSIRDAYEQYF,TRBV11-2,TRBJ2-7,14
CASRKTGANEQFF,TRBV5-6,TRBJ2-1,13